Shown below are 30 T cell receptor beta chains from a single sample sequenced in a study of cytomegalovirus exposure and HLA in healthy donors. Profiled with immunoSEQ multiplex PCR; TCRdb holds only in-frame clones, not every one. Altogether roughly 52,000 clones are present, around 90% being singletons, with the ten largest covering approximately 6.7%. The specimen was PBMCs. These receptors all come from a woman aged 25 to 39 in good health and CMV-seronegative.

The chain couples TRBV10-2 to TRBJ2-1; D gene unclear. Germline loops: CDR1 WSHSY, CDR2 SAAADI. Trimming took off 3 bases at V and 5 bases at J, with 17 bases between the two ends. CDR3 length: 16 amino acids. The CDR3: CASSEGGLGYDNEQFF. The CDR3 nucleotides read TGCGCCAGCAGTGAAGGCGGCCTCGGTTACGACAATGAGCAGTTCTTC.

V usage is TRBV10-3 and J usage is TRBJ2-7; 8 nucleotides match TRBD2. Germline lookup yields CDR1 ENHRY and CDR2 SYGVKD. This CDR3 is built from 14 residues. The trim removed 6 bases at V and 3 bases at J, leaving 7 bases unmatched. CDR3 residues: CAIRSAGASYEQYF. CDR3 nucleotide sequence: TGTGCCATCAGATCAGCGGGAGCAAGCTACGAGCAGTACTTC.

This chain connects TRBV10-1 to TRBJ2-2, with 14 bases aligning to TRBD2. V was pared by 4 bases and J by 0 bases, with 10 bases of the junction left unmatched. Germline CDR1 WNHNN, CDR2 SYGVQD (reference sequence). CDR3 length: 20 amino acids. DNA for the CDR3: TGCGCCAGCAGTGGGCCAAGGACTAGCGGGAGGACCCCGAACACCGGGGAGCTGTTTTTT. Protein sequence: CASSGPRTSGRTPNTGELFF.

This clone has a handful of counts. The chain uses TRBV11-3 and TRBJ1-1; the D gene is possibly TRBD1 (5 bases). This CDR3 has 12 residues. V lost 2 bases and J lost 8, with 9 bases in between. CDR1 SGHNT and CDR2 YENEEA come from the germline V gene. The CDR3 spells CASSLNGGEAFF. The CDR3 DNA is TGTGCCAGCAGCTTAAACGGGGGAGAAGCTTTCTTT.

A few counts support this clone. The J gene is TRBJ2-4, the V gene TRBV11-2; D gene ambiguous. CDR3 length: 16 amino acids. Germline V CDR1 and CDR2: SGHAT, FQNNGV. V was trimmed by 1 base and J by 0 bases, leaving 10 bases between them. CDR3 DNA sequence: TGTGCCAGCAGCTTAGTTTTTTCGGGAGCCAAAAACATTCAGTACTTC. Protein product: CASSLVFSGAKNIQYF.

The CDR3 DNA is TGTGCCAGCAGTTCCCCCACCCAGGGCAGTAACTATGGCTACACCTTC. It specifies CASSSPTQGSNYGYTF. The gene calls are TRBV28 and TRBJ1-2; perhaps TRBD1 as D (5 bases). Germline-derived CDR1 and CDR2 are MDHEN and SYDVKM. This CDR3 region has 16 residues. V was trimmed by 4 bases and J by 1 base, leaving 16 bases between them.

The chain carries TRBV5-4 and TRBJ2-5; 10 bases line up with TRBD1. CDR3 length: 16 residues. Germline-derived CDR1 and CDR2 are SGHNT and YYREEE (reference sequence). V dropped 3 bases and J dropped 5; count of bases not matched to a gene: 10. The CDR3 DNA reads TGTGCCAGCAGCTCCTACCCGACAGGGGGCACTGAGACCCAGTACTTC. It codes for CASSSYPTGGTETQYF. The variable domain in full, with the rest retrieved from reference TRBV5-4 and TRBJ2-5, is ETGVTQSPTHLIKTRGQQVTLRCSSQSGHNTVSWYQQALGQGPQFIFQYYREEENGRGNFPPRFSGLQFPNYSSELNVNALELDDSALYLCASSSYPTGGTETQYFGPGTRLLVL.

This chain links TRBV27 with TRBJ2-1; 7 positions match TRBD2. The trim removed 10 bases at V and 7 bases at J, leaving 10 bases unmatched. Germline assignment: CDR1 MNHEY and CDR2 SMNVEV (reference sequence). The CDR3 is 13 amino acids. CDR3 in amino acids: CAIREGNGNEQFF. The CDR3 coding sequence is TGTGCCATCAGGGAGGGAAACGGGAATGAGCAGTTCTTC.

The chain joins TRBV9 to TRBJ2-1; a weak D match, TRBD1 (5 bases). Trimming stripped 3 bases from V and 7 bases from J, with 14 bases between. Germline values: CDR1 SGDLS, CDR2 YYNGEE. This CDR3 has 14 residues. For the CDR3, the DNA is TGTGCCAGCAGCGAGGGGATTAACGAAAATGAGCAGTTCTTC. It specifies CASSEGINENEQFF.

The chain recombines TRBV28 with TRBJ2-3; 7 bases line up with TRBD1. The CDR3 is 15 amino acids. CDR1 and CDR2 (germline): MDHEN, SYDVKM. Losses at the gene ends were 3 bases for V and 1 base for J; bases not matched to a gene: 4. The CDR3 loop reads CASSFGQAGTDTQYF. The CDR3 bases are TGTGCCAGCAGTTTCGGACAGGCGGGCACAGATACGCAGTATTTT.

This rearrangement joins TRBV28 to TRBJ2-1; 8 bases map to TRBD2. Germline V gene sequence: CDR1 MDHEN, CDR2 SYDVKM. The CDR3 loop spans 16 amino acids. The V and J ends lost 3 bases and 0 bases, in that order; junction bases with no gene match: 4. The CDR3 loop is CASSLSGRGSYNEQFF. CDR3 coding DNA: TGTGCCAGCAGTTTGAGCGGGAGAGGCTCCTACAATGAGCAGTTCTTC.

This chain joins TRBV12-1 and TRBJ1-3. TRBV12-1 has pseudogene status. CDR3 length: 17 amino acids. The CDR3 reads CASSRLGPGGSGNTIYF. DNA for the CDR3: TGTGCCAGCAGCCGCCTCGGTCCAGGAGGCTCTGGAAACACCATATATTTT.

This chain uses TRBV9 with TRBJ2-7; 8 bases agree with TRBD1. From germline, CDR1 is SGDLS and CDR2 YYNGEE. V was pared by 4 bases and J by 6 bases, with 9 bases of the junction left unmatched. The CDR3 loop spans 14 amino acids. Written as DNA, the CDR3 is TGTGCCAGCAGCCACGTAGACAGGGGAGGCGAGCAGTACTTC. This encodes CASSHVDRGGEQYF.

This CDR3 reads CASSYVVLSYEQYF. CDR3 coding DNA: TGTGCCAGCTCTTATGTGGTACTCTCCTACGAGCAGTACTTC. This chain uses TRBV6-1 with TRBJ2-7; D not certain. The ends were cut back, 8 bases at V and 0 bases at J, with 14 bases in the middle. The CDR3 runs to 14 residues. Germline-derived CDR1 and CDR2 are MNHNS and SASEGT.

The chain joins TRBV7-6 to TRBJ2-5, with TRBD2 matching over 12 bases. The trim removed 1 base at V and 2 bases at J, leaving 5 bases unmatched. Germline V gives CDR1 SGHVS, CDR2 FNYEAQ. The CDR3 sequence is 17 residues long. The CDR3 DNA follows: TGTGCCAGCAGCTTAGGGAGGACTAGCGGGATACAAGAGACCCAGTACTTC. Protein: CASSLGRTSGIQETQYF.

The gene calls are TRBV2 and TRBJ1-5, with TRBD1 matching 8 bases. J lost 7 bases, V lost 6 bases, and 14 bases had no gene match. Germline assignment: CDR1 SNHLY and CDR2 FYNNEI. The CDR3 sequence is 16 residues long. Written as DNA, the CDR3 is TGTGCCAGCAGCGCCCCTGGGCAGGGGGCACGGCAGCCCCAGCATTTT. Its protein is CASSAPGQGARQPQHF.

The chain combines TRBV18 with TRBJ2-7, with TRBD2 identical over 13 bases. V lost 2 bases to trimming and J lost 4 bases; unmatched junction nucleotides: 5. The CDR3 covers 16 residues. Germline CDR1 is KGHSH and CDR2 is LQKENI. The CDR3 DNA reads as TGTGCCAGCTCACCAGTACTAGCGGGAGGGTGGTACGAGCAGTACTTC. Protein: CASSPVLAGGWYEQYF.

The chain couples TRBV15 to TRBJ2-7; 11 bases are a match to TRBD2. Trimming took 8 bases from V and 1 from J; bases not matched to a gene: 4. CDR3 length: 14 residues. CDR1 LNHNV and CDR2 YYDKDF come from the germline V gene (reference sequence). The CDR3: CATGLAGTSYEQYF. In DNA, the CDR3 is TGTGCCACCGGACTAGCGGGTACTTCCTACGAGCAGTACTTC. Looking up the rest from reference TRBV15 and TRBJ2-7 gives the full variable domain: DAMVIQNPRYQVTQFGKPVTLSCSQTLNHNVMYWYQQKSSQAPKLLFHYYDKDFNNEADTPDNFQSRRPNTSFCFLDIRSPGLGDTAMYLCATGLAGTSYEQYFGPGTRLTVT.

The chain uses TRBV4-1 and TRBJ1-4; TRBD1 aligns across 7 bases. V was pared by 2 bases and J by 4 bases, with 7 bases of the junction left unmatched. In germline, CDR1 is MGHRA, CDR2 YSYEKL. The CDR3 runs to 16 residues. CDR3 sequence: CASSQQEGAYNEKLFF. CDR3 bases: TGCGCCAGCAGCCAACAGGAGGGGGCTTATAATGAAAAACTGTTTTTT.

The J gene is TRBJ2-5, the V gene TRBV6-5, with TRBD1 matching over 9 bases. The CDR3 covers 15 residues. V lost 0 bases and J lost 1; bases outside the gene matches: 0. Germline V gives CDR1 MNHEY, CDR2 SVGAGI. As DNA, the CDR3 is TGTGCCAGCAGTTACTCGGACAGGGGCCAAGAGACCCAGTACTTC. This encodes CASSYSDRGQETQYF.

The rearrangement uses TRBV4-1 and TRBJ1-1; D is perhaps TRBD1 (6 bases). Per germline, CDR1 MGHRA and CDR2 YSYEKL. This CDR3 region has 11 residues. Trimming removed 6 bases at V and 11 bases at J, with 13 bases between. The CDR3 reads CASSPGTSAFF. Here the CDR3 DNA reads TGCGCCAGCAGTCCCGGGACATCGGCTTTCTTT.

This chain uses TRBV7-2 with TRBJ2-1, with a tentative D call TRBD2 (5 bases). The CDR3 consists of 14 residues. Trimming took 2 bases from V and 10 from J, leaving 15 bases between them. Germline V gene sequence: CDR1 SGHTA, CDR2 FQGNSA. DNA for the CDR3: TGTGCCAGCAGCTTAATGAGGGCCTCCCTGGAGCAGTTCTTC. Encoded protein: CASSLMRASLEQFF.

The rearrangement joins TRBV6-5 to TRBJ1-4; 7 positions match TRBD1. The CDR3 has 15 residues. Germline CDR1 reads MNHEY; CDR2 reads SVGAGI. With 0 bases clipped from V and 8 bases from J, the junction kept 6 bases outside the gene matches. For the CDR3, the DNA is TGTGCCAGCAGTTACTCGAACAGGGGAGGAGAAAAACTGTTTTTT. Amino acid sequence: CASSYSNRGGEKLFF.

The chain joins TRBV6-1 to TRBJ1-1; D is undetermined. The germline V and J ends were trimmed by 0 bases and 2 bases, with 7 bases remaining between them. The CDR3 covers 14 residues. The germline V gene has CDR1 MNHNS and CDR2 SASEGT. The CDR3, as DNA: TGTGCCAGCAGTGAAGCCTTAATAAACACTGAAGCTTTCTTT. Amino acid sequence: CASSEALINTEAFF.

The CDR3 loop is CASSQVLGSGTGNTGELFF. CDR3 nucleotide sequence: TGCGCCAGCAGCCAAGTGCTTGGTTCCGGGACAGGGAACACCGGGGAGCTGTTTTTT. The J gene is TRBJ2-2, the V gene TRBV4-1; TRBD1 matches at 8 bases. The ends lost 1 base at V and 1 base at J; junction bases unmatched: 11. From germline, CDR1 is MGHRA and CDR2 YSYEKL. CDR3 length equals 19 residues.

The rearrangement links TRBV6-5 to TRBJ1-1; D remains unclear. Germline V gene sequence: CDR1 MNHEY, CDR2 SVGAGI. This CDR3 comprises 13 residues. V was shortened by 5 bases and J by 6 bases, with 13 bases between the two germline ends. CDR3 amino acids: CASSLESNAEAFF. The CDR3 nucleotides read TGTGCCAGCAGTCTCGAGAGTAACGCTGAAGCTTTCTTT.

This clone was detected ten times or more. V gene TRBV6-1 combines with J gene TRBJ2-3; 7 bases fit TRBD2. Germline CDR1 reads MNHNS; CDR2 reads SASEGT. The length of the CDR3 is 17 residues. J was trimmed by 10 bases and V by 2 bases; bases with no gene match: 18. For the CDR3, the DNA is TGTGCCAGCAGTGAATCAGTGCGGGAGTTCCCCCAAATTTCGCAGTATTTT. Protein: CASSESVREFPQISQYF.

CDR3 amino acids: CASTLTGRVGEQYF. CDR3 DNA: TGTGCCAGCACCCTTACGGGCAGGGTAGGGGAGCAGTACTTC. The chain joins TRBV28 to TRBJ2-7, with a weak D call TRBD1 (5 bases). The germline CDR1 and CDR2 sequences are MDHEN and SYDVKM. The V end lost 7 bases, the J end lost 7 bases, and 20 bases lay between the germline ends. The CDR3 is 14 amino acids.

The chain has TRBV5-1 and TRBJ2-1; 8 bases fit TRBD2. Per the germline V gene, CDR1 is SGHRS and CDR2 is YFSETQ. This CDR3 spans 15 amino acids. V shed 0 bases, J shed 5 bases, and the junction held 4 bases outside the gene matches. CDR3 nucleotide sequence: TGCGCCAGCAGCTTGGAGGTTAGCGGGAACAATGAGCAGTTCTTC. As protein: CASSLEVSGNNEQFF.

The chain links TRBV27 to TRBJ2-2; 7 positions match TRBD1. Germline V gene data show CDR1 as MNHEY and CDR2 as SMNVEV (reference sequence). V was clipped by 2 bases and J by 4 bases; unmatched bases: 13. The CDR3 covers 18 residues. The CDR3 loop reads CASSLRVRGGLGTGELFF. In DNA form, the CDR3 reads TGTGCCAGCAGTTTAAGGGTTAGAGGGGGCCTTGGCACCGGGGAGCTGTTTTTT.